One and the same sample provided the 19 T cell receptor beta chains below, sequenced in a study of T-cell reconstitution after alpha-beta-depleted transplantation in children. For TCRbeta, the library was prepared with unique molecular identifiers. TCRdb processed the PCR reads anew with MiXCR; each CDR3 protein has one entry. The sample has 300,000 to 400,000 distinct CDR3 sequences; 10% to 15% are singletons. Sequenced here: PBMCs, sampled from the stem cell graft. The source of these receptors is a human donor who donated a stem cell graft to a child with Fanconi anemia.

There are many counts of this clonotype. The chain uses TRBV29-1 and TRBJ2-1; D is unresolved. CDR1 is SQVTM, CDR2 ANQGSEA, per germline. CDR3 length: 12 residues. Trimming left V 8 bases short and J 6 bases short, with 14 bases between. The CDR3 loop reads CSTSSGPNEQFF. CDR3 coding DNA: TGCAGCACCTCTTCAGGCCCCAATGAGCAGTTCTTC.

The chain has TRBV12-5 and TRBJ2-5; a weak D match, TRBD2 (5 bases). The CDR3 loop spans 13 amino acids. V lost 1 base to trimming and J lost 7 bases, with 10 bases between them. Germline V gene data show CDR1 as LGHNT and CDR2 as FRNRAP. The CDR3 DNA sequence: TGTGCTAGTGGTTTGGACCCCGCGGGGACCCAGTACTTC. This gives the protein CASGLDPAGTQYF.

The table lists this clonotype with many counts. The rearrangement joins TRBV9 to TRBJ1-3; no definite D call. Germline assignment: CDR1 SGDLS and CDR2 YYNGEE. CDR3 length: 15 residues. V shed 3 bases and J shed 0 bases, with 10 bases lying between them. The CDR3 nucleotides are TGTGCCAGCAGCGCCTCGTCCCGCTCTGGAAACACCATATATTTT. Its translation: CASSASSRSGNTIYF.

The CDR3 nucleotides read TGTGCCAGCAGTGCCCTGGACGAGACCCAGTACTTC. Encoded protein: CASSALDETQYF. V and J are TRBV27 and TRBJ2-5; D unclear. Trimming stripped 5 bases from V and 5 bases from J, with 9 bases between. This CDR3 has 12 amino acids. CDR1 and CDR2 (germline): MNHEY, SMNVEV (reference sequence).

This clonotype was detected a few times. The chain links TRBV18 to TRBJ1-1, with a tentative D call TRBD1 (6 bases). The V gene's germline CDR1 is KGHSH and CDR2 LQKENI. The CDR3 sequence is 15 residues long. Deletions cut 3 bases from V and 3 bases from J, with 14 bases between. The CDR3 coding sequence is TGTGCCAGCTCACCCATTCAGGGGAGTGACACTGAAGCTTTCTTT. The encoded protein is CASSPIQGSDTEAFF.

This clonotype was found a few times. The rearrangement joins TRBV7-2 to TRBJ2-1; 13 bases map to TRBD2. CDR1 and CDR2 from the germline V gene are SGHTA and FQGNSA. V lost 2 bases to trimming and J lost 9 bases; unmatched junction nucleotides: 10. The CDR3 extends over 17 amino acids. CDR3 nucleotides: TGTGCCAGCAGCTTAACGGGACTAGCGGGGAAGGCAGGTGAGCAGTTCTTC. It translates to CASSLTGLAGKAGEQFF.

V usage is TRBV28 and J usage is TRBJ2-3; the D call may be TRBD1 or TRBD2 (5 bases each). This CDR3 has 18 amino acids. Trimming shortened V by 3 bases and J by 3 bases, and 22 bases separated the two germline ends. Germline lookup yields CDR1 MDHEN and CDR2 SYDVKM. CDR3 sequence (DNA): TGTGCCAGCAGTTTTTTGAGGGGCCCAGATGTGGGTACAGATACGCAGTATTTT. Translating it yields CASSFLRGPDVGTDTQYF. The full variable domain, its missing parts supplied by reference TRBV28 and TRBJ2-3, is DVKVTQSSRYLVKRTGEKVFLECVQDMDHENMFWYRQDPGLGLRLIYFSYDVKMKEKGDIPEGYSVSREKKERFSLILESASTNQTSMYLCASSFLRGPDVGTDTQYFGPGTRLTVL.

The rearrangement links TRBV9 to TRBJ2-3, with D perhaps TRBD2 (6 bases). This CDR3 spans 15 amino acids. Germline CDR1 reads SGDLS; CDR2 reads YYNGEE. Trimming took off 6 bases at V and 5 bases at J, with 19 bases between the two ends. The CDR3 protein is CASTKHQGGRDTQYF. CDR3 nucleotide sequence: TGTGCCAGCACTAAACACCAGGGAGGAAGAGATACGCAGTATTTT.

This clonotype occurred many times. The chain employs TRBV20-1 and TRBJ2-7, with 7 bases fitting TRBD1. There are 11 residues in the CDR3. J lost 5 bases, V lost 4 bases, and 2 bases had no gene match. The germline CDR1 and CDR2 sequences are DFQATT and SNEGSKA (reference sequence). CDR3 coding DNA: TGCAGTGCTATACAGGGGCACGAGCAGTACTTC. Its protein is CSAIQGHEQYF.

This clonotype was detected only a few times. CDR3 DNA sequence: TGCGCCAGCAGCTTGGCTGGGGCCCAGTACTTC. This encodes CASSLAGAQYF. The V and J genes are TRBV5-1 and TRBJ2-5; D is undetermined. The CDR3 runs to 11 residues. Germline V gene lookup returns CDR1 SGHRS and CDR2 YFSETQ. Trimming stripped 0 bases from V and 9 bases from J, with 6 bases between.

This clonotype was picked up many times. The chain carries TRBV6-2 or TRBV6-3 and TRBJ1-1; 7 nucleotides agree with TRBD1. This CDR3 is built from 14 residues. Germline CDR1 reads MNHEY; CDR2 reads SVGEGT. V shed 2 bases, J shed 4 bases, and the junction held 4 bases outside the gene matches. The CDR3 DNA reads TGTGCCAGCAGTTACGAGGCAGGGGGCACTGAAGCTTTCTTT. This sequence encodes CASSYEAGGTEAFF.

The rearrangement uses TRBV2 and TRBJ2-2; 12 bases fit TRBD2. The CDR3 has 20 amino acids. J gave up 0 bases and V 4 bases, and 12 bases lay outside the gene matches. Germline V gene data show CDR1 as SNHLY and CDR2 as FYNNEI. This CDR3 reads CASSALLPTSGRANTGELFF. The CDR3 DNA reads as TGTGCCAGCAGTGCTCTCCTTCCGACTAGCGGGAGAGCGAACACCGGGGAGCTGTTTTTT.

This clonotype was detected ten times or more. The chain uses TRBV7-9 and TRBJ2-5; 11 positions agree with TRBD1. CDR1 is SEHNR, CDR2 FQNEAQ, per germline (reference sequence). V was pared by 5 bases and J by 2 bases, with 7 bases of the junction left unmatched. This CDR3 is built from 16 residues. CDR3 sequence reads: CASSHTGQGVQETQYF. CDR3 DNA: TGTGCCAGCAGCCACACGGGACAGGGGGTGCAAGAGACCCAGTACTTC.

V usage is TRBV6-2 or TRBV6-3 and J usage is TRBJ2-1; no reliable D call. The CDR3 is made up of 17 amino acids. V gave up 0 bases and J gave up 0 bases, with 12 bases separating them. The V gene's germline CDR1 is MNHEY and CDR2 SVGEGT. CDR3 nucleotides: TGTGCCAGCAGTTACTCCGCGAGTCTGAGCTCCTACAATGAGCAGTTCTTC. Protein: CASSYSASLSSYNEQFF.

CDR3: CASSRYRVGNYGYTF. Written as DNA, the CDR3 is TGTGCCAGCAGTCGCTACAGGGTGGGGAACTATGGCTACACCTTC. This chain connects TRBV12-3 or TRBV12-4 to TRBJ1-2; D possibly corresponds to TRBD1 (6 bases). This CDR3 is built from 15 residues. Deletions cut 5 bases from V and 2 bases from J, with 15 bases between.

This clonotype was detected ten times or more. The chain uses TRBV7-9 and TRBJ2-1; 9 bases match TRBD2. Germline V gene lookup returns CDR1 SEHNR and CDR2 FQNEAQ (reference sequence). The V and J ends lost 2 bases and 8 bases, in that order; junction bases with no gene match: 13. The CDR3 has 17 residues. CDR3 residues: CASSLYGSGGPGDEQFF. CDR3 sequence (DNA): TGTGCCAGCAGCTTATATGGTAGCGGGGGACCCGGGGATGAGCAGTTCTTC.

The J gene is TRBJ2-1, the V gene TRBV5-5; D remains ambiguous. Per germline, CDR1 SGHKS and CDR2 YYEKEE (reference sequence). The CDR3 runs 15 residues. Trimming shortened V by 5 bases and J by 0 bases, and 12 bases separated the two germline ends. CDR3 sequence (DNA): TGTGCCAGCAGTCTCTCAGAAGCCTCCTACAATGAGCAGTTCTTC. This translates into CASSLSEASYNEQFF.

The rearrangement uses TRBV12-3 or TRBV12-4 and TRBJ2-6, with D perhaps TRBD2 (6 bases). This CDR3 contains 17 residues. The V end was cut by 2 bases, the J end by 0 bases, with 11 bases between. The CDR3 nucleotides read TGTGCCAGCAGTTTATTCCAGGGAGGCTCTGGGGCCAACGTCCTGACTTTC. Amino acid sequence: CASSLFQGGSGANVLTF.

In this sample, this clonotype turned up many times. The junction departs from the called germline gene at one end, perhaps through a read error. The chain recombines TRBV5-1 with TRBJ1-1, with D possibly matching TRBD1 (5 bases). This CDR3 is 13 amino acids long. Germline loops: CDR1 SGHRS, CDR2 YFSETQ. This chain's CDR3 is CASSLGVNTEAFF. CDR3 DNA: TGTGCCAGCAGCTTAGGGGTGAACACTGAAGCTTTCTTT.